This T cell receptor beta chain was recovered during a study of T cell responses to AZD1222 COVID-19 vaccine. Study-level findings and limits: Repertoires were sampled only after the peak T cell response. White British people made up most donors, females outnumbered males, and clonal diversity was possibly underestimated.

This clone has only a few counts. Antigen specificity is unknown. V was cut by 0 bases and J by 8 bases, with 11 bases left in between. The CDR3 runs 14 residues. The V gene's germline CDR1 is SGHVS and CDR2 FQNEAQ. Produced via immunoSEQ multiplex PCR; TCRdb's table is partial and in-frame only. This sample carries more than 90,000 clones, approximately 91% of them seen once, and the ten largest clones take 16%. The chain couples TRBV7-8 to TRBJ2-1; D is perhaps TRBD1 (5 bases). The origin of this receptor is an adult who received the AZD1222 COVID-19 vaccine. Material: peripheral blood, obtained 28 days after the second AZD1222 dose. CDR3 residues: CASSLAPSRDEQFF. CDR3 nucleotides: TGTGCCAGCAGCTTAGCCCCCTCCAGGGATGAGCAGTTCTTC.